One and the same sample provided the 25 T cell receptor beta chains below, sequenced in a study of cytotoxic CD8 clonotypes in ibrutinib-treated CLL. This table comes from immunoSEQ multiplex PCR, and its TCRdb copy is limited to in-frame clones, with some not included. The data show about 120,000 clones, with 80% to 90% seen just once and around 2.1% held by the top ten. The specimen was PBMCs, collected after 24 months of ibrutinib treatment. These receptors came from a human donor with chronic lymphocytic leukemia.

The V gene is TRBV5-5, the J gene TRBJ2-4, with 12 bases that match TRBD2. The germline V gene has CDR1 SGHKS and CDR2 YYEKEE (reference sequence). V lost 4 bases, J lost 6 bases, and 11 bases stayed unmatched. This CDR3 region has 17 residues. The CDR3 loop is CASSPRLAGEYINIQYF. CDR3 bases: TGTGCCAGCAGCCCTCGACTAGCGGGAGAGTATATAAACATTCAGTACTTC.

This clone was counted a single time. The chain has TRBV7-6 and TRBJ1-4, with TRBD1 as a possible D gene (6 bases). The CDR3 covers 19 residues. V gave up 2 bases and J gave up 0 bases, with 19 bases separating them. The germline V gene has CDR1 SGHVS and CDR2 FNYEAQ. Here the CDR3 DNA reads TGTGCCAGCAGCTTATTCAGCAGGGGAAGTTCTGCAACTAATGAAAAACTGTTTTTT. This gives the protein CASSLFSRGSSATNEKLFF.

The chain uses TRBV7-2 and TRBJ2-4; no clear D gene. V was trimmed by 2 bases and J by 3 bases, leaving 14 bases between them. CDR1 SGHTA and CDR2 FQGNSA come from the germline V gene. The CDR3 length is 16 residues. This chain's CDR3 is CASSLRVAAYKNIQYF. DNA of the CDR3: TGTGCCAGCAGCTTAAGGGTTGCCGCTTACAAAAACATTCAGTACTTC.

In this sample, this clone turned up once. The chain couples TRBV6-5 to TRBJ1-3; 7 nucleotides line up with TRBD1. This CDR3 contains 15 residues. The germline CDR1 and CDR2 sequences are MNHEY and SVGAGI. Trimming took 0 bases from V and 11 from J; bases not matched to a gene: 10. The CDR3 DNA reads as TGTGCCAGCAGTTACTCGGGACAGTCCCCAAAGGCCATATATTTT. It specifies CASSYSGQSPKAIYF.

The V call is TRBV4-1, the J call TRBJ2-6; possibly TRBD2 for D (5 bases). Germline V CDR1 and CDR2: MGHRA, YSYEKL. The V gene lost 0 bases and the J gene lost 2 bases, with 14 bases spanning the gap. The CDR3 covers 18 residues. The CDR3 DNA reads TGCGCCAGCAGCCAAGATTCCTCGGGATTCCCTGGGGCCAACGTCCTGACTTTC. Amino acid sequence: CASSQDSSGFPGANVLTF.

There are a few counts of this clone. In DNA form, the CDR3 reads TGTGCCAGCCGGAGGTCGGCTGAAGCTTTCTTT. Its protein product is CASRRSAEAFF. This rearrangement joins TRBV5-8 to TRBJ1-1; unclear D gene. The V end was cut by 7 bases, the J end by 6 bases, with 10 bases between. There are 11 residues in the CDR3. Germline V CDR1 and CDR2: SGHTS, YDEGEE.

The chain joins TRBV18 to TRBJ2-7, with 7 bases lining up with TRBD2. After removal of 5 bases from V and 5 bases from J, the junction contained 18 bases not matched to a gene. Germline V lookup: CDR1 KGHSH, CDR2 LQKENI. The CDR3 is 17 amino acids. The CDR3 DNA sequence: TGTGCCAGCTCATTCTTAAGGCAGAGGGAGGGCCGCGACGAGCAGTACTTC. It specifies CASSFLRQREGRDEQYF.

This sequence joins TRBV5-4 and TRBJ2-3; TRBD2 matches 9 bases. The CDR3 length is 16 residues. Losses at the gene ends were 0 bases for V and 3 bases for J; bases not matched to a gene: 5. CDR1 SGHNT and CDR2 YYREEE come from the germline V gene (reference sequence). The chain's CDR3 is CASSLARAGGTDTQYF. CDR3 DNA sequence: TGTGCCAGCAGCTTGGCGAGGGCGGGAGGGACAGATACGCAGTATTTT.

CDR3 sequence: CASSYSGSSNEKLFF. The CDR3 coding sequence is TGTGCCAGCAGTTACTCGGGCAGCTCAAATGAAAAACTGTTTTTT. The chain recombines TRBV6-5 with TRBJ1-4; no reliable D call. The germline V gene encodes CDR1 MNHEY and CDR2 SVGAGI. CDR3 size: 15 residues. Deletions cut 0 bases from V and 5 bases from J, with 10 bases between.

The chain couples TRBV4-3 to TRBJ2-3, with 9 positions matching TRBD1. Germline loops: CDR1 LGHNA, CDR2 YSLEER. The CDR3 has 15 residues. The trim removed 3 bases at V and 2 bases at J, leaving 3 bases unmatched. The CDR3 coding sequence is TGCGCCAGCAGCCAGCGGGACAGGGCCACAGATACGCAGTATTTT. Amino acid sequence: CASSQRDRATDTQYF.

In the case of this clone: The sample has other DNA sequences that encode this CDR3 too. The CDR3 reads CASSLREGTEAFF. The CDR3 DNA sequence: TGTGCCAGCAGTCTTCGAGAGGGCACTGAAGCTTTCTTT. This chain joins TRBV27 and TRBJ1-1; D is uncertain. This CDR3 comprises 13 residues. With 5 bases removed from V and 4 bases from J, the gap between germline ends came to 11 bases. Germline CDR1 is MNHEY and CDR2 is SMNVEV (reference sequence).

The chain links TRBV29-1 to TRBJ2-5; TRBD2 agrees at 9 bases. The CDR3 consists of 12 residues. V dropped 3 bases and J dropped 4; count of bases not matched to a gene: 0. CDR1 and CDR2 (germline): SQVTM, ANQGSEA. The CDR3 loop is CSVDSGRETQYF. CDR3 sequence (DNA): TGCAGCGTTGATAGCGGGAGAGAGACCCAGTACTTC.

The chain carries TRBV5-4 and TRBJ2-2; D unclear. Germline V gene lookup returns CDR1 SGHNT and CDR2 YYREEE (reference sequence). Trimming removed 4 bases from V and 4 bases from J, with 5 bases in between. This CDR3 is 12 amino acids long. CDR3: CASSVPTGELFF. In DNA, the CDR3 is TGTGCCAGCAGCGTGCCCACCGGGGAGCTGTTTTTT.

The chain employs TRBV7-2 and TRBJ2-2; 9 bases are shared with TRBD2. CDR3 length equals 16 residues. V shed 0 bases, J shed 4 bases, and the junction held 3 bases outside the gene matches. CDR1 and CDR2 (germline): SGHTA, FQGNSA. The CDR3 DNA follows: TGTGCCAGCAGCTTAGCCCCGCGGGAGGGCACCGGGGAGCTGTTTTTT. It codes for CASSLAPREGTGELFF.

The V gene is TRBV9, the J gene TRBJ1-2, with D perhaps TRBD1 (6 bases). There are 12 residues in the CDR3. The V gene's germline CDR1 is SGDLS and CDR2 YYNGEE. Between the trimmed V and J ends, which lost 6 bases and 3 bases, there was a span of 9 bases. The CDR3 reads CASTRQDYGYTF. CDR3 bases: TGTGCCAGCACAAGACAGGACTATGGCTACACCTTC.

The chain recombines TRBV14 with TRBJ1-1; the match to TRBD1 covers 7 bases. J lost 4 bases, V lost 1 base, and 6 bases had no gene match. The germline V gene has CDR1 SGHDN and CDR2 FVKESK. This CDR3 spans 15 amino acids. The CDR3 coding sequence is TGTGCCAGCAGCCAAGGACAGGGAGGGGGCACTGAAGCTTTCTTT. Protein sequence: CASSQGQGGGTEAFF.

This sequence joins TRBV7-6 and TRBJ2-1; possible D gene TRBD2, 7 bases. This CDR3 region has 14 residues. Germline V lookup: CDR1 SGHVS, CDR2 FNYEAQ. With 5 bases removed from V and 3 bases from J, the gap between germline ends came to 11 bases. The CDR3 region is CASSRGAVYNEQFF. The DNA of the CDR3 is TGTGCCAGCAGCCGGGGGGCTGTCTACAATGAGCAGTTCTTC. The variable domain in full, with the rest retrieved from reference TRBV7-6 and TRBJ2-1, is GAGVSQSPRYKVTKRGQDVALRCDPISGHVSLYWYRQALGQGPEFLTYFNYEAQQDKSGLPNDRFSAERPEGSISTLTIQRTEQRDSAMYRCASSRGAVYNEQFFGPGTRLTVL.

The V gene is TRBV29-1, the J gene TRBJ1-2, with 9 bases identical to TRBD1. The CDR3 covers 13 residues. V lost 2 bases and J lost 5; bases outside the gene matches: 3. Germline values: CDR1 SQVTM, CDR2 ANQGSEA. Written as DNA, the CDR3 is TGCAGCGTTGAAAGGGACAGGGTATATGGCTACACCTTC. Protein sequence: CSVERDRVYGYTF. Based on the CDR3 plus reference TRBV29-1 and TRBJ1-2, the full variable domain is SAVISQKPSRDICQRGTSLTIQCQVDSQVTMMFWYRQQPGQSLTLIATANQGSEATYESGFVIDKFPISRPNLTFSTLTVSNMSPEDSSIYLCSVERDRVYGYTFGSGTRLTVV.

This clone was observed a handful of times. This rearrangement joins TRBV11-2 to TRBJ2-2, with 8 bases matching TRBD2. V shed 2 bases, J shed 4 bases, and the junction held 3 bases outside the gene matches. The V gene's germline CDR1 is SGHAT and CDR2 FQNNGV. This CDR3 is built from 15 residues. CDR3 DNA sequence: TGTGCCAGCAGCTTAAAGCGGGGGCTCACCGGGGAGCTGTTTTTT. This gives the protein CASSLKRGLTGELFF.

With respect to this clone: At the DNA level, this CDR3 is encoded by other sequences in the same sample as well. The chain links TRBV29-1 to TRBJ2-2; D remains unclear. This CDR3 comprises 12 residues. Trimming took off 4 bases at V and 4 bases at J, with 7 bases between the two ends. Germline V gene lookup returns CDR1 SQVTM and CDR2 ANQGSEA. CDR3 sequence reads: CSVGVGTGELFF. DNA for the CDR3: TGCAGCGTTGGGGTAGGCACCGGGGAGCTGTTTTTT.

The CDR3 region has the DNA TGTGCCAGCAGCGTAGGAGGGACTAGAGGTCATTCTGAGCAGTTCTTC. It translates to CASSVGGTRGHSEQFF. The chain uses TRBV9 and TRBJ2-1; 8 bases agree with TRBD2. Germline CDR1 is SGDLS and CDR2 is YYNGEE. The CDR3 sequence is 16 residues long. Germline trimming cut 0 bases from V and 9 bases from J; bases unmatched to any gene: 11.

The rearrangement joins TRBV7-2 to TRBJ1-5; D might be TRBD1 (5 bases). Germline assignment: CDR1 SGHTA and CDR2 FQGNSA. CDR3 length: 15 residues. The V end lost 5 bases, the J end lost 2 bases, and 13 bases lay between the germline ends. The CDR3 nucleotides read TGTGCCAGCAGCCGCGGAGTGGGGGGCAATCAGCCCCAGCATTTT. Its translation: CASSRGVGGNQPQHF.

The chain is built from TRBV30 and TRBJ2-5; 10 nucleotides line up with TRBD2. This CDR3 spans 15 amino acids. V trimming: 0 bases; J trimming: 6 bases; junction bases outside the gene matches: 7. CDR1 and CDR2 from the germline V gene are GTSNPN and SVGIG (reference sequence). CDR3 bases: TGTGCCTGGAGTGTAAAAGCGGGGGGGCCTAAGACCCAGTACTTC. It encodes CAWSVKAGGPKTQYF.

This clone was recorded many times. CDR3 sequence reads: CALFVYGYTF. The CDR3 DNA reads as TGTGCCCTCTTCGTCTATGGCTACACCTTC. This chain links TRBV30 with TRBJ1-2; D gene ambiguous. The CDR3 totals 10 residues. Germline assignment: CDR1 GTSNPN and CDR2 SVGIG (reference sequence). V lost 8 bases and J 4 bases, leaving 8 bases between the germline ends.

CDR3 sequence: CASNNRGLGTNEKLFF. In DNA form, the CDR3 reads TGTGCCAGCAACAACAGGGGATTAGGGACTAATGAAAAACTGTTTTTT. The chain couples TRBV6-6 to TRBJ1-4; 7 bases are shared with TRBD1. In germline, CDR1 is MNHNY, CDR2 SVGAGI (reference sequence). V lost 7 bases, J lost 2 bases, and 10 bases stayed unmatched. The CDR3 runs 16 residues.